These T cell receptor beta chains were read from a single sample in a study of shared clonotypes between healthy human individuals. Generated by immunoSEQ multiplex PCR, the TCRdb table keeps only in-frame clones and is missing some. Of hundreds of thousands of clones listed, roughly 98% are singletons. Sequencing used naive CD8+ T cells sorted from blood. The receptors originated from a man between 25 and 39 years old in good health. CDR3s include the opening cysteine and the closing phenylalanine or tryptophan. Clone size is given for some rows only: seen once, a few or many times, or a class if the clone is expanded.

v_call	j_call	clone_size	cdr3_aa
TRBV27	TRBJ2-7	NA	CAAPTSSYEQYF
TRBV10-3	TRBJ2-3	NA	CAISEHLQDTQYF
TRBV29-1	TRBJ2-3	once	CSASGLAGLTDTQYF
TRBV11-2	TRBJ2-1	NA	CASSGTGTGLRDEQFF
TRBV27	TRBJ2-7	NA	CASSRGTRSYEQYF
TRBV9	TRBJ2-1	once	CASSVASVDLIFF
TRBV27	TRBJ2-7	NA	CASRPIDRASSYEQYF
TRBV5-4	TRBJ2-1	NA	CASSLVGVANEQFF
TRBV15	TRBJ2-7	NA	CATSRDTFGTLRDEQYF
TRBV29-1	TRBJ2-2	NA	CSVEEGIGELFF
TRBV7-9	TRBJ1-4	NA	CASSLEDEKLFF
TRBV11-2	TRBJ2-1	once	CASSPGTGGEQFF
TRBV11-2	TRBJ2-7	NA	CASSLEPLSYEQYF
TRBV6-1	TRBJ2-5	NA	CASSEFTLETQYF
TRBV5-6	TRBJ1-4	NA	CASSSGGEKLFF
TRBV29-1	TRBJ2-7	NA	CSVETGPRSYEQYF
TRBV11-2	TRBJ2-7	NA	CASSASYEQYF
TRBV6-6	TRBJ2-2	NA	CASSWTVEGGELFF
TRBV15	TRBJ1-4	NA	CATRQGAGEKLFF
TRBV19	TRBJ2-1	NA	CASSPAENEQFF
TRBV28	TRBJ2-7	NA	CASRGLAGSYEQYF
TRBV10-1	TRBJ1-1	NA	CASSGQQNTEAFF
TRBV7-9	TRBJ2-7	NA	CASSETLPPEQYF
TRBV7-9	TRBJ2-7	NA	CASSSIDEYGQYF
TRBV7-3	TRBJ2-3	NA	CASSLLASDGDTQYF
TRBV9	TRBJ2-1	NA	CASSSRTSQFF
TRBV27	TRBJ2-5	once	CASSAWTGGIETQYF
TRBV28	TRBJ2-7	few	CASSFFPSSASSIYEQYF
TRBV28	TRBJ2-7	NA	CASSLLETYYEQYF
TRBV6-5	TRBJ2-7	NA	CASIYWGVCEQYF
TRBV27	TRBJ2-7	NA	CASSPGTAYEQYF
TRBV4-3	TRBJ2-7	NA	CASSQSGLWKEQYF
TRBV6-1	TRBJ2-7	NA	CASSEAVTGHSYEQYF
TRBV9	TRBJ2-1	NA	CASNDRAVVDEQFF
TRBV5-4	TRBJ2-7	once	CASSQDSTYEQYF
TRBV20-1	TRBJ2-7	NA	CSAPINYEQYF
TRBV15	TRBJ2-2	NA	CATSRTGNTGELFF
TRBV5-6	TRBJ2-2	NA	CASSFYRESGELFF
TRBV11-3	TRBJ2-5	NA	CASSSGLAGLETQYF
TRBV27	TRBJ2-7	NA	CASSLSGSLSYEQYF
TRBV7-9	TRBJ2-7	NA	CASSPRSRSYSTSDYEQYF